Detailed here is one T cell receptor (beta chain). Its target is not known. These data are taken from a study of T cell repertoires in cytomegalovirus infection. Overall study: Indicated by public TCR beta signatures were CMV infection and matching HLA type.

The V end lost 6 bases, the J end lost 2 bases, and 17 bases lay between the germline ends. The CDR3 extends over 14 amino acids. Germline V gene data show CDR1 as DFQATT and CDR2 as SNEGSKA (reference sequence). Findings and limits, study-wide: The ex vivo response was dominated by HLA-C-restricted CMV-specific TCR beta clonotypes.

TCRdb ran MiXCR on the reads and lists one entry per CDR3 protein. Among around 450,000 distinct CDR3 sequences listed, approximately 33% were seen once. The rearrangement joins TRBV20-1 to TRBJ2-7; D is perhaps TRBD1 or TRBD2 (5 bases each). The sample taken for sequencing was PBMCs. The TCR was taken from a human donor in good health (CMV status not recorded). Some clones in this sample may be carry-over from other donors' samples. This CDR3 reads CSAQQGALTYEQYF. The DNA for the CDR3 is TGCAGTGCGCAGCAGGGAGCCCTCACCTACGAGCAGTACTTC.